A selection of T cell receptor beta chains follows, all from one sample in a study of CD8+ T cells in alopecia areata. Generated by immunoSEQ multiplex PCR, the TCRdb table keeps only in-frame clones and is missing some. The repertoire has fewer than 200,000 clones, roughly 53% of them found once; the top ten carry roughly an eighth. Here the sequenced sample was CD8+ T cells sorted from blood, taken at week 24, from a patient treated with tofacitinib. The receptors come from a human donor with alopecia areata. Both conserved end residues are part of each CDR3. The order of the fields is D gene, V gene, J gene, clone size, CDR3 protein, CDR3 DNA. A D gene is named only where the DNA matches it firmly. Expanded clones get a size class; other rows say once, few or many, or leave the size out.

NA	TRBV15	TRBJ2-1	NA	CATTDASSYNEQFF	TGTGCCACTACTGACGCGAGCTCCTACAATGAGCAGTTCTTC
TRBD1	TRBV2	TRBJ2-3	NA	CASVAGQGGSTQYF	TGTGCCAGCGTTGCGGGACAGGGTGGCAGTACGCAGTATTTT
NA	TRBV10-3	TRBJ1-1	NA	CATSRESVPYEAFF	TGTGCCACCAGCAGGGAGTCCGTTCCTTACGAAGCTTTCTTT
NA	TRBV4-2	TRBJ2-2	NA	CASSQAITGDYAGELFF	TGTGCCAGCAGCCAAGCGATTACAGGGGACTATGCCGGGGAGCTGTTTTTT
NA	TRBV7-2	TRBJ2-1	NA	CASSLGGGLYSYNEQFF	TGTGCCAGCAGCTTAGGGGGAGGACTATACTCCTACAATGAGCAGTTCTTC
NA	TRBV25-1	TRBJ1-6	NA	CASRTGNSPLHF	TGTGCCAGCAGGACTGGAAATTCACCCCTCCACTTT
NA	TRBV2	TRBJ2-7	NA	CASIGGEVYEQYF	TGTGCCAGCATAGGGGGTGAGGTTTACGAGCAGTACTTC
NA	TRBV9	TRBJ1-5	NA	CASSVGSNQPQHF	TGTGCCAGCAGCGTAGGCTCAAATCAGCCCCAGCATTTT
TRBD2	TRBV30	TRBJ2-5	NA	CAWSGGASQTQYF	TGTGCCTGGAGCGGGGGGGCCTCCCAGACCCAGTACTTC
NA	TRBV2	TRBJ1-4	once	CASSDVVAGAGEKLFF	TGTGCCAGCAGTGACGTGGTTGCAGGGGCGGGTGAAAAACTGTTTTTT
TRBD1	TRBV9	TRBJ1-5	NA	CASSEGTGVQPQHF	TGTGCCAGCAGCGAGGGGACAGGGGTTCAGCCCCAGCATTTT
TRBD1	TRBV4-1	TRBJ1-2	once	CASSLTIPGQTYHYGYTF	TGCGCCAGCAGCCTCACTATACCGGGACAGACCTACCACTATGGCTACACCTTC
TRBD2	TRBV9	TRBJ2-1	NA	CASSSSGGAGEQFF	TGTGCCAGCAGCAGTAGCGGGGGGGCTGGTGAGCAGTTCTTC
NA	TRBV29-1	TRBJ2-7	NA	CSVEEDTSYEQYF	TGCAGCGTTGAAGAAGACACCTCCTACGAGCAGTACTTC
NA	TRBV6-1	TRBJ1-1	few	CASSEGGGLNTEAFF	TGTGCCAGCAGTGAAGGTGGGGGTTTGAACACTGAAGCTTTCTTT
NA	TRBV25-1	TRBJ1-2	NA	CASSIGGSDGYTF	TGTGCCAGCAGTATCGGGGGAAGTGATGGCTACACCTTC
TRBD1	TRBV12-5	TRBJ1-2	NA	CASGRQGANYTF	TGTGCTAGTGGCAGACAGGGGGCAAACTACACCTTC
TRBD1	TRBV29-1	TRBJ2-5	NA	CSVEDLPGQPQETQYF	TGCAGCGTTGAAGATCTCCCGGGACAGCCACAAGAGACCCAGTACTTC
NA	TRBV19	TRBJ2-6	few	CASSLEDNVLTF	TGTGCCAGTAGTTTAGAAGACAACGTCCTGACTTTC
NA	TRBV29-1	TRBJ1-3	few	CSVAGISGNTIYF	TGCAGCGTTGCTGGTATCTCTGGAAACACCATATATTTT
NA	TRBV30	TRBJ2-7	NA	CACSDSTYEQYF	TGTGCCTGTTCGGACTCCACCTACGAGCAGTACTTC
TRBD1	TRBV11-2	TRBJ2-7	few	CASSSRQGRSVDEQYF	TGTGCCAGCAGCTCCCGACAGGGTAGGTCTGTGGACGAGCAGTACTTC
NA	TRBV7-9	TRBJ2-1	NA	CASSLVGEQFF	TGTGCCAGCAGCTTAGTTGGTGAGCAGTTCTTC
NA	TRBV4-1	TRBJ2-5	NA	CASRGALNQETQYF	TGCGCCAGCCGAGGGGCATTAAACCAAGAGACCCAGTACTTC
NA	TRBV21-1	TRBJ1-2	NA	CASSKNRTGWISCNYGYTF	TGTGCCAGCAGCAAAAATCGGACAGGTTGGATTTCGTGCAACTATGGCTACACCTTC
NA	TRBV6-5	TRBJ1-4	NA	CASRDRGTNEKLFF	TGTGCCAGCAGGGATCGTGGAACTAATGAAAAACTGTTTTTT
NA	TRBV13	TRBJ2-3	few	CASSLRGITDTQYF	TGTGCCAGCAGCCTGAGGGGGATCACAGATACGCAGTATTTT
NA	TRBV2	TRBJ1-2	NA	CASPARSYYGYTF	TGTGCCAGTCCCGCACGGAGCTACTATGGCTACACCTTC
TRBD1	TRBV27	TRBJ1-2	few	CASSRGQNYGYTF	TGTGCCAGCAGCCGGGGACAGAACTATGGCTACACCTTC
NA	TRBV30	TRBJ1-2	NA	CAWKPSNGYTF	TGTGCCTGGAAACCTAGTAATGGCTACACCTTC
NA	TRBV30	TRBJ2-5	NA	CAGNPVETQETQYF	TGTGCCGGGAACCCTGTGGAGACCCAAGAGACCCAGTACTTC
NA	TRBV29-1	TRBJ2-2	NA	CSVPDTGELFF	TGCAGCGTGCCGGACACCGGGGAGCTGTTTTTT
TRBD1	TRBV29-1	TRBJ1-2	once	CSVGQGADGYTF	TGCAGCGTGGGACAGGGGGCAGATGGCTACACCTTC
NA	TRBV15	TRBJ1-5	NA	CATSRDREGQPQHF	TGTGCCACCAGCAGAGACAGGGAAGGCCAGCCCCAGCATTTT
NA	TRBV29-1	TRBJ2-2	NA	CSVAVGGELFF	TGCAGCGTTGCTGTGGGCGGGGAGCTGTTTTTT
NA	TRBV19	TRBJ2-3	NA	CASSRWDTDTQYF	TGTGCCAGTAGTAGATGGGACACAGATACGCAGTATTTT
NA	TRBV29-1	TRBJ1-1	NA	CSVEIYTEAFF	TGCAGCGTTGAAATTTACACTGAAGCTTTCTTT
TRBD2	TRBV9	TRBJ2-3	NA	CASSSRAGGPSDTQYF	TGTGCCAGCAGCTCCCGAGCGGGGGGGCCGTCAGATACGCAGTATTTT
TRBD2	TRBV19	TRBJ2-1	NA	CASSIDTAGGPVSYNEQFF	TGTGCCAGTAGTATAGATACAGCGGGGGGCCCCGTCTCCTACAATGAGCAGTTCTTC
NA	TRBV27	TRBJ2-3	NA	CASMVNTDTQYF	TGTGCCAGCATGGTAAACACAGATACGCAGTATTTT
NA	TRBV5-6	TRBJ2-7	NA	CASSLNMGKWSYEQYF	TGTGCCAGCAGCTTGAACATGGGGAAGTGGTCCTACGAGCAGTACTTC
TRBD1	TRBV14	TRBJ2-7	NA	CASSQDWTGQRGTYEQYF	TGTGCCAGCAGCCAAGACTGGACAGGGCAGCGAGGTACCTACGAGCAGTACTTC
NA	TRBV7-3	TRBJ2-1	NA	CASSPDSTPYNEQFF	TGTGCCAGCAGCCCGGACTCCACCCCCTACAATGAGCAGTTCTTC
NA	TRBV29-1	TRBJ1-2	NA	CSVVGAKNYGYTF	TGCAGCGTTGTAGGGGCAAAAAACTATGGCTACACCTTC
NA	TRBV30	TRBJ2-2	NA	CAWSRGNTGELFF	TGTGCCTGGAGTCGGGGGAACACCGGGGAGCTGTTTTTT